Each of the 28 T cell receptor beta chains below was sequenced from the same sample in a study of CD8 T cells in Susac syndrome. RNA in amounts of about 0.45 to 1 ug was reverse transcribed with random hexamers. TCRdb ran MiXCR on the immunoSEQ multiplex PCR reads and lists one entry per CDR3 protein. In the table there are more than 85,000 distinct CDR3 sequences, just under 95% of which are singletons. The sequencing sample was made of CD4+ T cells from PBMCs. All receptors come from a human donor with Susac syndrome.

This clonotype was seen a few times. The gene calls are TRBV4-1 and TRBJ1-1, with D hard to call. Germline CDR1 and CDR2: MGHRA and YSYEKL. This CDR3 has 13 residues. The V end was cut by 1 base, the J end by 1 base, with 4 bases between. The CDR3 protein is CASSQGWNTEAFF. As DNA, the CDR3 is TGCGCCAGCAGCCAAGGTTGGAACACTGAAGCTTTCTTT.

The J gene is TRBJ2-3, the V gene TRBV28; D might be TRBD2 (6 bases). Trimming took off 8 bases at V and 6 bases at J, with 12 bases between the two ends. This CDR3 has 12 residues. Germline CDR1 MDHEN, CDR2 SYDVKM. This chain's CDR3 is CASSGVEDTQYF. DNA of the CDR3: TGTGCCAGCTCGGGGGTCGAGGATACGCAGTATTTT.

This clonotype was detected once. The CDR3 here is CASSDGISGSPLHF. As DNA, the CDR3 is TGTGCCAGCAGCGACGGTATTTCGGGGTCACCCCTCCACTTT. The chain carries TRBV14 and TRBJ1-6, with no clear D. V lost 5 bases to trimming and J lost 10 bases, with 15 bases between them. Looked up from germline, CDR1 is SGHDN and CDR2 is FVKESK. The CDR3 covers 14 residues. Drawing the rest from reference TRBV14 and TRBJ1-6, the complete variable domain is EAGVTQFPSHSVIEKGQTVTLRCDPISGHDNLYWYRRVMGKEIKFLLHFVKESKQDESGMPNNRFLAERTGGTYSTLKVQPAELEDSGVYFCASSDGISGSPLHFGNGTRLTVT.

The chain links TRBV7-2 to TRBJ1-1; no firm D call. Trimming removed 5 bases from V and 2 bases from J, with 15 bases in between. This CDR3 has 15 residues. Germline CDR1 and CDR2: SGHTA and FQGNSA. The CDR3, as DNA: TGTGCCAGCAGCCCGCTTGGCGGGTTAAACACTGAAGCTTTCTTT. It codes for CASSPLGGLNTEAFF. The full variable domain, its missing parts supplied by reference TRBV7-2 and TRBJ1-1, is GAGVSQSPSNKVTEKGKDVELRCDPISGHTALYWYRQSLGQGLEFLIYFQGNSAPDKSGLPSDRFSAERTGGSVSTLTIQRTQQEDSAVYLCASSPLGGLNTEAFFGQGTRLTVV.

J is TRBJ2-7 and V is TRBV9; maybe TRBD1 (5 bases). Germline loops: CDR1 SGDLS, CDR2 YYNGEE. This CDR3 contains 14 residues. Trimming took off 4 bases at V and 2 bases at J, with 13 bases between the two ends. In DNA form, the CDR3 reads TGTGCCAGCAGCCCGGGCAGGGTTACCTACGAGCAGTACTTC. It codes for CASSPGRVTYEQYF.

This clonotype is a singleton in its sample. The chain couples TRBV30 to TRBJ1-4, with a weak D call TRBD1 (6 bases). Germline V gives CDR1 GTSNPN, CDR2 SVGIG (reference sequence). The CDR3 consists of 14 residues. The ends were cut back, 0 bases at V and 4 bases at J, with 9 bases in the middle. The DNA of the CDR3 is TGTGCCTGGAGTGTTGGACAGTTTAATGAAAAACTGTTTTTT. This translates into CAWSVGQFNEKLFF.

The chain carries TRBV20-1 and TRBJ2-2; D remains unclear. This CDR3 is 13 amino acids long. V lost 5 bases and J lost 5, with 12 bases in between. Germline CDR1 and CDR2: DFQATT and SNEGSKA (reference sequence). CDR3 in amino acids: CSAPTTSTGELFF. CDR3 DNA sequence: TGCAGTGCTCCTACTACCTCAACCGGGGAGCTGTTTTTT.

This chain joins TRBV5-6 and TRBJ2-7, with unresolved D. There are 13 residues in the CDR3. The germline gives CDR1 SGHDT, CDR2 YYEEEE. Trimming cost V 2 bases and J 4 bases, with 10 bases left between them. The CDR3 nucleotides read TGTGCCAGCAGCTTAGTCTCCGATTACGAGCAGTACTTC. Amino acids: CASSLVSDYEQYF.

The chain couples TRBV5-4 to TRBJ2-6; D assignment may be TRBD1 or TRBD2 (5 bases each). Germline V gives CDR1 SGHNT, CDR2 YYREEE (reference sequence). Trimming removed 4 bases at V and 1 base at J, with 12 bases between. The CDR3 length is 16 residues. CDR3 sequence: CASSTGGGSGANVLTF. The CDR3 coding sequence is TGTGCCAGCAGCACGGGTGGGGGTTCTGGGGCCAACGTCCTGACTTTC.

The chain uses TRBV29-1 and TRBJ1-4; D uncertain. The CDR3 spans 13 residues. Germline CDR1 is SQVTM and CDR2 is ANQGSEA. V dropped 4 bases and J dropped 3 bases, with 9 bases sitting between them. This CDR3 reads CSVAERANEKLFF. For the CDR3, the DNA is TGCAGCGTTGCGGAGCGGGCTAATGAAAAACTGTTTTTT.

The rearrangement joins TRBV7-2 to TRBJ2-1, with 10 bases lining up with TRBD2. The junction had 9 bases not matched to a gene; V was cut back by 0 bases and J by 4 bases. There are 18 residues in the CDR3. The germline gives CDR1 SGHTA, CDR2 FQGNSA. The CDR3: CASSLAPGTSAVYNEQFF. The CDR3 DNA follows: TGTGCCAGCAGCTTAGCGCCGGGGACTAGCGCAGTTTACAATGAGCAGTTCTTC.

This chain uses TRBV7-2 with TRBJ1-5; D is unresolved. CDR3 size: 14 residues. Germline CDR1 and CDR2: SGHTA and FQGNSA. V was cut by 0 bases and J by 5 bases, with 8 bases left in between. The DNA for the CDR3 is TGTGCCAGCAGCTTAGCGGACGGCCATCAGCCCCAGCATTTT. Its translation: CASSLADGHQPQHF.

The chain employs TRBV30 and TRBJ2-7; unclear D gene. Trimming took off 1 base at V and 3 bases at J, with 7 bases between the two ends. CDR3 length equals 12 residues. Germline V gene sequence: CDR1 GTSNPN, CDR2 SVGIG (reference sequence). The CDR3 spells CAWSGTSYEQYF. In nucleotides, the CDR3 is TGTGCCTGGAGTGGAACCAGCTACGAGCAGTACTTC.

This clonotype turned up a few times. This chain uses TRBV4-1 with TRBJ2-5; 7 bases line up with TRBD2. With 1 base clipped from V and 1 base from J, the junction kept 3 bases outside the gene matches. This CDR3 contains 15 residues. Germline values: CDR1 MGHRA, CDR2 YSYEKL. The CDR3 reads CASSQAERGQETQYF. Here the CDR3 DNA reads TGCGCCAGCAGCCAAGCCGAGCGGGGCCAAGAGACCCAGTACTTC.

The V call is TRBV30, the J call TRBJ1-5, with D possibly matching TRBD1 (6 bases). The CDR3 is made up of 14 amino acids. Germline V lookup: CDR1 GTSNPN, CDR2 SVGIG (reference sequence). V lost 0 bases and J 6 bases, leaving 12 bases between the germline ends. The CDR3: CAWSVLGGGQPQHF. The CDR3 bases are TGTGCCTGGAGTGTACTGGGGGGCGGTCAGCCCCAGCATTTT.

The chain carries TRBV28 and TRBJ2-7, with D possibly being TRBD1 (6 bases). The CDR3 sequence is 15 residues long. Looked up from germline, CDR1 is MDHEN and CDR2 is SYDVKM. V lost 5 bases, J lost 7 bases, and 21 bases lay in between. The CDR3 region has the DNA TGTGCCAGCAGTCAACCCGCAGGGGCGCCAGGGGAGCAGTACTTC. It specifies CASSQPAGAPGEQYF.

V usage is TRBV11-3 and J usage is TRBJ2-5; no firm D call. Looked up from germline, CDR1 is SGHNT and CDR2 is YENEEA. The CDR3 is 13 amino acids. V was shortened by 6 bases and J by 2 bases, with 10 bases between the two germline ends. CDR3 DNA: TGTGCCAGCAGTATCGATGGACAAGAGACCCAGTACTTC. This codes for CASSIDGQETQYF.

The chain joins TRBV9 to TRBJ2-3, with TRBD2 matching 11 bases. In germline, CDR1 is SGDLS, CDR2 YYNGEE. V shed 0 bases, J shed 4 bases, and the junction held 4 bases outside the gene matches. The CDR3 loop spans 16 amino acids. The CDR3 spells CASSVGGTSGADTQYF. The DNA of the CDR3 is TGTGCCAGCAGCGTAGGTGGGACTAGCGGCGCAGATACGCAGTATTTT.

The gene calls are TRBV30 and TRBJ1-5; TRBD1 might be the D (5 bases). With 0 bases removed from V and 7 bases from J, the gap between germline ends came to 10 bases. CDR1 and CDR2 (germline): GTSNPN, SVGIG (reference sequence). The CDR3 spans 13 residues. DNA of the CDR3: TGTGCCTGGAGTGTACATCGGGACCAGCCCCAGCATTTT. It encodes CAWSVHRDQPQHF. Together with reference TRBV30 and TRBJ1-5, the CDR3 gives the full variable domain: SQTIHQWPATLVQPVGSPLSLECTVEGTSNPNLYWYRQAAGRGLQLLFYSVGIGQISSEVPQNLSASRPQDRQFILSSKKLLLSDSGFYLCAWSVHRDQPQHFGDGTRLSIL.

A single count supports this clonotype. This sequence joins TRBV20-1 and TRBJ2-7; TRBD1 matches 9 bases. Germline assignment: CDR1 DFQATT and CDR2 SNEGSKA (reference sequence). The CDR3 length is 13 residues. The V gene end was trimmed by 5 bases and the J gene end by 4 bases; junction bases not matched to a gene: 6. The CDR3 sequence is CSAPGTGIYEQYF. The CDR3 bases are TGCAGTGCTCCCGGGACAGGGATATACGAGCAGTACTTC.

V and J are TRBV2 and TRBJ1-3; no reliable D call. Germline V gene lookup returns CDR1 SNHLY and CDR2 FYNNEI. With 4 bases removed from V and 0 bases from J, the gap between germline ends came to 7 bases. This CDR3 has 14 residues. The CDR3 protein is CASSGGPSGNTIYF. The CDR3 DNA reads TGTGCCAGCAGTGGTGGTCCCTCTGGAAACACCATATATTTT. Together with reference TRBV2 and TRBJ1-3, the CDR3 gives the full variable domain: EPEVTQTPSHQVTQMGQEVILRCVPISNHLYFYWYRQILGQKVEFLVSFYNNEISEKSEIFDDQFSVERPDGSNFTLKIRSTKLEDSAMYFCASSGGPSGNTIYFGEGSWLTVV.

The rearrangement uses TRBV20-1 and TRBJ2-5, with 8 bases identical to TRBD2. The V gene end was trimmed by 6 bases and the J gene end by 3 bases; junction bases not matched to a gene: 6. The germline V gene has CDR1 DFQATT and CDR2 SNEGSKA (reference sequence). The CDR3 length is 13 residues. CDR3 sequence (DNA): TGCAGTGCCAAGCGGGGGTGGGAAGAGACCCAGTACTTC. This gives the protein CSAKRGWEETQYF.

V usage is TRBV7-9 and J usage is TRBJ1-2; perhaps TRBD1 as D (6 bases). The ends were cut back, 5 bases at V and 3 bases at J, with 10 bases in the middle. Per germline, CDR1 SEHNR and CDR2 FQNEAQ (reference sequence). The CDR3 spans 13 residues. The CDR3 sequence: CASSTRTDYGYTF. The CDR3 DNA reads TGTGCCAGCAGCACCCGGACAGACTATGGCTACACCTTC.

The chain combines TRBV19 with TRBJ1-2; 7 nucleotides align to TRBD1. Trimming cost V 8 bases and J 2 bases; bases outside gene matches: 5. This CDR3 spans 13 amino acids. Germline V gene lookup returns CDR1 LNHDA and CDR2 SQIVND (reference sequence). The DNA of the CDR3 is TGTGCCAGTCAAGGGACAGCGAACTATGGCTACACCTTC. It yields the protein CASQGTANYGYTF.

This clonotype appeared once. The chain joins TRBV9 to TRBJ2-7, with D unclear. Trimming stripped 0 bases from V and 0 bases from J, with 10 bases between. CDR1 is SGDLS, CDR2 YYNGEE, per germline. The CDR3 contains 15 residues. This chain's CDR3 is CASSVAAGVSYEQYF. As DNA, the CDR3 is TGTGCCAGCAGCGTAGCGGCTGGGGTCTCCTACGAGCAGTACTTC. Based on the CDR3 plus reference TRBV9 and TRBJ2-7, the full variable domain is DSGVTQTPKHLITATGQRVTLRCSPRSGDLSVYWYQQSLDQGLQFLIQYYNGEERAKGNILERFSAQQFPDLHSELNLSSLELGDSALYFCASSVAAGVSYEQYFGPGTRLTVT.

The chain recombines TRBV20-1 with TRBJ1-1; 7 bases map to TRBD1. V lost 6 bases to trimming and J lost 4 bases; unmatched junction nucleotides: 8. CDR1 and CDR2 (germline): DFQATT, SNEGSKA (reference sequence). The CDR3 sequence is 13 residues long. As DNA, the CDR3 is TGCAGTGCCCCGACAGGGCCCGGCACTGAAGCTTTCTTT. Amino acid sequence: CSAPTGPGTEAFF.

The table lists this clonotype with a count of one. The rearrangement links TRBV7-6 to TRBJ2-5, with 9 bases matching TRBD2. CDR1 is SGHVS, CDR2 FNYEAQ, per germline. Trimming at V came to 2 bases and at J to 4 bases, leaving 2 bases not matched to a gene. The CDR3 consists of 14 residues. CDR3 sequence: CASSLSSGVETQYF. The CDR3 DNA follows: TGTGCCAGCAGCTTATCTAGCGGGGTAGAGACCCAGTACTTC.

The genes are TRBV20-1 and TRBJ2-5; TRBD1 is a possible D gene (6 bases). V was clipped by 3 bases and J by 4 bases, with 18 bases between them. Germline V gives CDR1 DFQATT, CDR2 SNEGSKA (reference sequence). This CDR3 is built from 15 residues. The CDR3 nucleotides read TGCAGTGCTAGCCCCCCGCAGGGCAGGGGAGAGACCCAGTACTTC. Encoded protein: CSASPPQGRGETQYF.